This T cell receptor (beta chain) appears in the sequencing data of a study of T-cell memory formation after mild COVID-19 (dated by TCRdb to the early 2020s). As for the study more broadly: Most TCR sequence clusters were specific to one of the two donors. T-cell clones expanding and contracting after mild COVID-19 in two donors were tracked by longitudinal TCRalpha and TCRbeta repertoire sequencing. Two young, previously healthy adult volunteers made up the cohort, one male and one female. The study at large found these results: Only a couple of mild cases were covered by the study, and larger cohorts that include severe cases with pre-infection samples were considered necessary. Contracting CD4+ clones turned up mainly in the CM and EM memory subsets, whereas EMRA was where CD8+ clones were enriched. The detection of some responding clones in pre-infection memory suggests that pre-existing cross-reactive memory T cells joined the SARS-CoV-2 response. Whether the second-wave clones peaking on day 37 were SARS-CoV-2 specific was not confirmed. Clones contracting from day 15 to 85 had balanced CD4/CD8 phenotypes, while a second wave expanding from day 15 to 37 was biased towards CD4+.

The CDR3 starts with the cysteine, ends with the phenylalanine, and has 13 residues. This entry keeps only the CDR3 DNA: 39 bases, framed from base 1. V is reduced by 2 bases and J by 3 bases, leaving a spacing of 11 bases between them. The germline V gene (reference sequence) yields DFQATT for CDR1 and SNEGSKA for CDR2. This clonotype was counted many times. Its antigen remains undetermined. Base qualities are missing; no much larger clone stands one base away. Ficoll-Paque density gradient centrifugation was the method used to isolate PBMCs. Sequencing took place on an Illumina NovaSeq 6000. cDNA libraries for TCRalpha and TCRbeta were prepared by 5'RACE using constant-segment primers, with sample barcodes and unique molecular identifiers added. RNA was extracted from every sample with Trizol reagent. The libraries were amplified in two PCR steps, and the second step added a second sample barcode and Illumina TruSeq adapters. Sequencing of libraries was performed on an Illumina NovaSeq with 2 x 150 bp paired-end reads. On the authors' methods: The reads were demultiplexed and collapsed into UMI-guided consensus sequences using migec v1.2.7. Using mixcr v2.1.11, UMI consensuses were aligned to TRA and TRB V and J templates and then assembled into clonotypes. A clonotype was counted as expanded or contracted only if both edgeR and NoisET called the change significant, with noise models trained on biological replicates. For edgeR calls, the thresholds were a false discovery rate-adjusted p below 0.01 and a log2 fold-change of 1. As an exploratory analysis of dynamics, max-normalized trajectories of the 1000 most abundant clonotypes were examined with PCA combined with hierarchical clustering. The CD4 or CD8 phenotype of responding clones was assigned using the separately sequenced CD4+ and CD8+ repertoires. In TCRdb, the public reads were trimmed at Q25 with fastp and aligned with MiXCR, with productive beta chains retained. CDR3 protein sequences are deduplicated, and each keeps its most common genes and DNA. TCRdb's processing, not the study's, gives the V and J calls here. This sample lists over 12,000 distinct CDR3 sequences; approximately 19% were detected once. The top ten constitute about 52% of the sample.

This chain is built from TRBV20-1 and TRBJ2-7, with no confident D gene call. Input material: PBMCs or a T cell subset sorted from them (not recorded which). This TCR came from an adult woman who had mild COVID-19 (a few samples of this study predate the infection). The sample titles of this study are shuffled in the database, so cell type and time point are left out; the donor was told from shared clones. The CDR3 protein is CSARYSGDYEQYF. The nucleotide sequence reads TGCAGTGCTAGATACTCGGGCGACTACGAGCAGTACTTC.